This T cell receptor (beta chain) was sequenced for a study of T cells after yellow fever vaccination. The CDR3 is 16 amino acids. Germline V gene lookup returns CDR1 LGHNA and CDR2 YSLEER. Trimming removed 0 bases from V and 5 bases from J, with 16 bases in between. Study-level findings and limits: Overlap between CD4 and CD8 compartments was detected for a small share of clonotypes. At around 95% for CD4 and approximately 89% for CD8, most primary-vaccination clones showed up again after the booster.

This clonotype was seen a handful of times. TCRdb processed the 5' RACE reads anew with MiXCR; each CDR3 protein has one entry. The table lists fewer than 100,000 distinct CDR3 sequences, 8.9% of them singletons, with roughly 17% in the top ten. This TCR was recovered from a man aged 18 to 29 who received the YFV17D yellow fever vaccine. Sample: CD8+ T cells not binding an NS4B(214-222) dextramer, sorted from PBMCs, taken around 16 days after the first yellow fever vaccination. The chain is built from TRBV4-3 and TRBJ1-2; D possibly corresponds to TRBD1 (5 bases). CDR3 bases: TGCGCCAGCAGCCAAGAAGAGGGACTAAATCGTTATGGCTACACCTTC. Its protein is CASSQEEGLNRYGYTF.